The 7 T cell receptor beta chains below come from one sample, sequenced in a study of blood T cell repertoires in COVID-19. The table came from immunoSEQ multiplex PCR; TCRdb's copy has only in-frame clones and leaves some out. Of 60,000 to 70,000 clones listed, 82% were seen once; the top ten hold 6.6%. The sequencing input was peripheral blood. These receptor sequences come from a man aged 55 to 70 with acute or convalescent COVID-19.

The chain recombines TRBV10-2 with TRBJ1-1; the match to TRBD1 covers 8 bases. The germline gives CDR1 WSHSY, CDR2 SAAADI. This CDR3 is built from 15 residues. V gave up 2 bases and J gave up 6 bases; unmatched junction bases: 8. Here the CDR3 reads CASSEAGGVRSEAFF. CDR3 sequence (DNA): TGCGCCAGCAGTGAGGCAGGGGGCGTAAGATCTGAAGCTTTCTTT.

CDR3: CASSVQGVVSGANVLTF. The CDR3, as DNA: TGTGCCAGCAGCGTACAGGGGGTCGTCTCTGGGGCCAACGTCCTGACTTTC. J is TRBJ2-6 and V is TRBV11-3; TRBD1 agrees at 8 bases. Per germline, CDR1 SGHNT and CDR2 YENEEA. V lost 5 bases and J lost 0; bases outside the gene matches: 6. The CDR3 has 17 residues.

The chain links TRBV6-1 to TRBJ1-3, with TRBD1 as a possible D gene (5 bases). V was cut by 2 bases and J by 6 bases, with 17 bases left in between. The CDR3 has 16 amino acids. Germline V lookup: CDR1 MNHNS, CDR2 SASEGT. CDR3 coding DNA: TGTGCCAGCAGTGAAACACCGGGACTGGGTGTAAACACCATATATTTT. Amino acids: CASSETPGLGVNTIYF.

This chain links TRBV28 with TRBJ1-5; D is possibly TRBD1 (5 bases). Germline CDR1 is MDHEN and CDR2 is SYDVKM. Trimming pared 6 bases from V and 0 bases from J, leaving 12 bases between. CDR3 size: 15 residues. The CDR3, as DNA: TGTGCCAGCAGGTCCGACAGCTATAGCAATCAGCCCCAGCATTTT. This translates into CASRSDSYSNQPQHF.

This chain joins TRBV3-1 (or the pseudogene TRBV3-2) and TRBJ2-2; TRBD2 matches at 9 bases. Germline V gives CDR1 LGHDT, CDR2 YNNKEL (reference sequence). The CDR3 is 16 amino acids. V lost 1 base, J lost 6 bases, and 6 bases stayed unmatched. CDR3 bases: TGTGCCAGCAGCCAAGTAGCGGGGGCTACCCCCGGGGAGCTGTTTTTT. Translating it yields CASSQVAGATPGELFF.

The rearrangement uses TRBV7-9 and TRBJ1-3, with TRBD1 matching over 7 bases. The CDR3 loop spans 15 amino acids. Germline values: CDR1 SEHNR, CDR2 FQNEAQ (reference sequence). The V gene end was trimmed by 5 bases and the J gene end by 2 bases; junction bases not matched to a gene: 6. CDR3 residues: CASSPAGTAGNTIYF. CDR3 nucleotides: TGTGCCAGCAGCCCGGCCGGGACAGCTGGAAACACCATATATTTT.

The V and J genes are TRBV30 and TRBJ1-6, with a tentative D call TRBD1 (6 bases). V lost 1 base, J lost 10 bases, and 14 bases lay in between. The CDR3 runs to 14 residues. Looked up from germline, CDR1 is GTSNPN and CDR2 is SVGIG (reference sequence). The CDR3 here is CAWSGRGTGSPLHF. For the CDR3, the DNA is TGTGCCTGGAGTGGCAGGGGTACAGGGTCACCCCTCCACTTT.